These T cell receptor beta chains were read from a single sample in a study of T cell responses to AZD1222 COVID-19 vaccine. Clones were sequenced by immunoSEQ multiplex PCR, and TCRdb holds only the in-frame ones, with some missing. The table shows about 220,000 clones, with roughly 91% occurring only once. The sample consisted of peripheral blood, taken on day 0 of MenACWY control vaccination. The receptors come from an adult in good health. Both conserved end residues are part of each CDR3. D genes are given only for firm matches. Rows may omit the clone size; those that give it use once, few, many or a size class.

len	v_gene	d_gene	abundance	j_gene	CDR3aa	CDR3nt
15	TRBV29-1	.	.	TRBJ1-2	CSVEDHSGSVYGYTF	TGCAGCGTTGAAGATCATTCAGGGTCCGTCTATGGCTACACCTTC
13	TRBV14	TRBD1	.	TRBJ1-1	CASNTGVNTEAFF	TGTGCCAGCAACACAGGGGTGAACACTGAAGCTTTCTTT
13	TRBV25-1	.	.	TRBJ1-2	CASSLLQGGGYTF	TGTGCCAGCAGCCTACTACAGGGAGGCGGCTACACCTTC
16	TRBV27	.	.	TRBJ2-1	CASSLLGGPRYNEQFF	TGTGCCAGCAGTTTATTGGGGGGGCCGCGCTACAATGAGCAGTTCTTC
14	TRBV6-5	.	.	TRBJ1-1	CAVQGRGVNTEAFF	TGTGCCGTCCAGGGCCGGGGCGTGAACACTGAAGCTTTCTTT
14	TRBV19	.	.	TRBJ1-1	CASSFTDLNTEAFF	TGTGCCAGTAGCTTCACTGACCTGAACACTGAAGCTTTCTTT
12	TRBV24-1	.	.	TRBJ2-5	CATKDSLETQYF	TGTGCCACCAAAGACAGTTTAGAGACCCAGTACTTC
15	TRBV6-5	TRBD1	few	TRBJ1-1	CASSYSPRTGLEAFF	TGTGCCAGCAGTTACTCCCCGCGGACAGGGCTTGAAGCTTTCTTT
15	TRBV19	.	.	TRBJ1-6	CASSMSGLPESPLHF	TGTGCCAGTAGTATGTCCGGGTTGCCGGAGAGTCCCCTCCACTTT
14	TRBV10-2	.	.	TRBJ1-4	CASSERGAREKLFF	TGCGCCAGCAGTGAGAGGGGGGCTCGGGAAAAACTGTTTTTT
17	TRBV19	.	.	TRBJ1-1	CASSIWRLGQGRTEAFF	TGTGCCAGTAGTATATGGCGTTTGGGGCAGGGGAGGACTGAAGCTTTCTTT
13	TRBV20-1	.	few	TRBJ2-7	CSASVARRGQQYF	TGCAGTGCTAGTGTAGCGAGGAGGGGGCAGCAGTACTTC
14	TRBV5-1	.	once	TRBJ1-2	CASSLGGVWDGYTF	TGCGCCAGCAGCTTGGGGGGTGTCTGGGATGGCTACACCTTC
14	TRBV6-5	.	.	TRBJ1-6	CASSGGSYNSPLHF	TGTGCCAGCAGCGGGGGCTCCTATAATTCACCCCTCCACTTT
17	TRBV5-1	TRBD1	.	TRBJ2-2	CASRLGPGTANTGELFF	TGCGCCAGCAGACTTGGCCCGGGGACAGCGAACACCGGGGAGCTGTTTTTT
11	TRBV2	.	.	TRBJ2-7	CASSELYEQYF	TGTGCCAGCAGTGAATTGTACGAGCAGTACTTC
16	TRBV28	.	.	TRBJ1-3	CASSFPHGARGNTIYF	TGTGCCAGCAGTTTCCCCCATGGGGCGAGGGGAAACACCATATATTTT
14	TRBV14	.	.	TRBJ2-1	CASSQARGYNEQFF	TGTGCCAGCAGCCAAGCAAGGGGGTACAATGAGCAGTTCTTC
16	TRBV10-2	TRBD1	.	TRBJ1-5	CASSEGTGVYNQPQHF	TGCGCCAGCAGTGAAGGGACAGGGGTATACAATCAGCCCCAGCATTTT
15	TRBV5-1	.	.	TRBJ1-1	CASSLDPGRDTEAFF	TGCGCCAGCAGCTTGGATCCGGGAAGAGATACTGAAGCTTTCTTT
13	TRBV5-1	.	once	TRBJ1-1	CASSLRGRTEAFF	TGCGCCAGCAGCTTGCGGGGTAGGACTGAAGCTTTCTTT
14	TRBV7-9	.	.	TRBJ1-4	CASSPLTGNEKLFF	TGTGCCAGCAGCCCCCTTACAGGGAATGAAAAACTGTTTTTT